A single sample is the source of the 23 T cell receptor beta chains below, sequenced in a study of cytomegalovirus exposure and HLA in healthy donors (dated by TCRdb to 2016 to 2017). Receptor amplification or capture employed the immunoSEQ multiplex PCR assay. TCRdb took over this immuneACCESS table, retaining in-frame rearrangements with V and J assigned. Such tables are incomplete; in checked studies, under half of the missing clones stem from an unresolved V gene, and the remainder is unexplained. This sample lists 50,000 to 65,000 clones; approximately 89% were detected once. The ten largest clones capture 8.4% of the sample. Sequencing was carried out using PBMCs. These receptors originate from a woman aged 18-29 years in good health and CMV-seropositive.

The chain uses TRBV5-4 and TRBJ2-5; maybe TRBD2 (5 bases). The CDR3 length is 15 residues. V gave up 3 bases and J gave up 1 base, with 13 bases separating them. In germline, CDR1 is SGHNT, CDR2 YYREEE (reference sequence). The CDR3 reads CASSSAGRGQETQYF. The CDR3 nucleotides read TGTGCCAGCAGCTCGGCCGGCCGGGGCCAAGAGACCCAGTACTTC. The full variable domain, its missing parts supplied by reference TRBV5-4 and TRBJ2-5, is ETGVTQSPTHLIKTRGQQVTLRCSSQSGHNTVSWYQQALGQGPQFIFQYYREEENGRGNFPPRFSGLQFPNYSSELNVNALELDDSALYLCASSSAGRGQETQYFGPGTRLLVL.

The chain couples TRBV28 to TRBJ1-2, with D perhaps TRBD1 (5 bases). V lost 2 bases to trimming and J lost 5 bases, with 9 bases between them. The CDR3 loop spans 13 amino acids. The germline V gene encodes CDR1 MDHEN and CDR2 SYDVKM. The CDR3 nucleotides are TGTGCCAGCAGTTTACGGGGGAGGTATGGCTACACCTTC. It codes for CASSLRGRYGYTF.

This sequence joins TRBV5-1 and TRBJ2-7, with 9 bases identical to TRBD1. Germline assignment: CDR1 SGHRS and CDR2 YFSETQ. J was trimmed by 4 bases and V by 3 bases; bases with no gene match: 2. The CDR3 is 13 residues long. In DNA, the CDR3 is TGCGCCAGCAGCTCAGACAGGGGGTACGAGCAGTACTTC. Its translation: CASSSDRGYEQYF.

V and J are TRBV12-5 and TRBJ2-7; 9 bases are shared with TRBD1. The trim removed 4 bases at V and 2 bases at J, leaving 3 bases unmatched. This CDR3 is 14 amino acids long. Germline loops: CDR1 LGHNT, CDR2 FRNRAP. The DNA of the CDR3 is TGTGCTAGTGGTTCGGGACAGGGTACCTACGAGCAGTACTTC. Translating it yields CASGSGQGTYEQYF.

The chain uses TRBV27 and TRBJ2-1, with 7 nucleotides matching TRBD1. V lost 2 bases, J lost 4 bases, and 5 bases stayed unmatched. From germline, CDR1 is MNHEY and CDR2 SMNVEV (reference sequence). The CDR3 covers 15 residues. CDR3 amino acids: CASSLGGQKYNEQFF. CDR3 nucleotides: TGTGCCAGCAGTTTAGGGGGACAGAAATACAATGAGCAGTTCTTC.

The CDR3 nucleotides are TGTGCCAGCAGCTTTGTTGGAAACACCATATATTTT. Its protein product is CASSFVGNTIYF. The rearrangement links TRBV28 to TRBJ1-3; D is uncertain. Germline CDR1 MDHEN, CDR2 SYDVKM. The CDR3 runs 12 residues. Trimming removed 6 bases at V and 3 bases at J, with 6 bases between.

The gene calls are TRBV28 and TRBJ1-6, with TRBD1 matching over 8 bases. CDR1 is MDHEN and CDR2 is SYDVKM in the germline V gene. V lost 3 bases, J lost 11 bases, and 15 bases stayed unmatched. The CDR3 spans 17 residues. The CDR3 nucleotides read TGTGCCAGCAGTTTTTACGGGGCAGGGGGCAATCTGACACCCCTCCACTTT. Translation gives CASSFYGAGGNLTPLHF.

The genes are TRBV7-3 and TRBJ2-3; a possible D gene is TRBD2 (6 bases). Trimming removed 1 base from V and 0 bases from J, with 14 bases in between. The V gene's germline CDR1 is SGHTA and CDR2 FQGTGA. CDR3 length: 17 amino acids. This CDR3 is CASSLMGRTVSTDTQYF. The CDR3 DNA is TGTGCCAGCAGCTTAATGGGGAGGACGGTTAGCACAGATACGCAGTATTTT.

This clone was detected only a few times. V is TRBV28 and J is TRBJ1-1, with D maybe TRBD1 (5 bases). Germline values: CDR1 MDHEN, CDR2 SYDVKM. V was pared by 6 bases and J by 5 bases, with 10 bases between. The CDR3 spans 12 residues. This CDR3 is CASSLQETEAFF. CDR3 nucleotide sequence: TGTGCCAGCAGCCTACAGGAAACTGAAGCTTTCTTT.

The chain recombines TRBV6-1 with TRBJ1-1; D is ambiguous. Germline V gene sequence: CDR1 MNHNS, CDR2 SASEGT. This CDR3 is 13 amino acids long. V lost 3 bases and J 6 bases, leaving 11 bases between the germline ends. The CDR3 DNA is TGTGCCAGCAGTGAGAGCGGATACGCTGAAGCTTTCTTT. Residues: CASSESGYAEAFF.

V and J are TRBV30 and TRBJ2-3, with 7 bases identical to TRBD1. This CDR3 is 13 amino acids long. The V segment lost 5 bases and the J segment 2 bases; nucleotides outside the gene matches: 4. Germline V lookup: CDR1 GTSNPN, CDR2 SVGIG (reference sequence). The CDR3 region has the DNA TGTGCCTGGGGACAGGACCTCACAGATACGCAGTATTTT. As protein: CAWGQDLTDTQYF.

The chain has TRBV7-9 and TRBJ2-7, with 7 bases fitting TRBD1. The germline V gene encodes CDR1 SEHNR and CDR2 FQNEAQ (reference sequence). V dropped 2 bases and J dropped 5; count of bases not matched to a gene: 0. The CDR3 is 12 residues long. The CDR3 sequence: CASSLQGDEQYF. CDR3 sequence (DNA): TGTGCCAGCAGCTTACAGGGGGACGAGCAGTACTTC.

The count of this clone is one. This sequence joins TRBV10-3 and TRBJ2-1; 7 bases agree with TRBD1. The germline V gene has CDR1 ENHRY and CDR2 SYGVKD. This CDR3 has 14 amino acids. The V segment lost 10 bases and the J segment 3 bases; nucleotides outside the gene matches: 9. The chain's CDR3 is CASSGTDYYNEQFF. The CDR3 coding sequence is TGTGCCAGCTCCGGGACAGATTACTACAATGAGCAGTTCTTC.

This clone turned up a few times. This rearrangement joins TRBV7-9 to TRBJ1-2, with D possibly TRBD1 on 5 matching bases. The CDR3 has 18 amino acids. V shed 3 bases and J shed 3 bases, with 23 bases lying between them. Germline CDR1 SEHNR, CDR2 FQNEAQ (reference sequence). The CDR3 coding sequence is TGTGCCAGCAGCTTGGCCATAGCGGGACCCCGCTACGACTATGGCTACACCTTC. The encoded protein is CASSLAIAGPRYDYGYTF.

The chain links TRBV9 to TRBJ2-3, with 8 bases that match TRBD2. The J segment lost 2 bases and the V segment lost 4 bases, leaving 9 bases of the junction unmatched. The CDR3 has 16 amino acids. CDR1 is SGDLS, CDR2 YYNGEE, per germline. Here the CDR3 DNA reads TGTGCCAGCAGCCCGATGCGGGGGGCCTACACAGATACGCAGTATTTT. Translated: CASSPMRGAYTDTQYF. The variable domain in full, with the rest retrieved from reference TRBV9 and TRBJ2-3, is DSGVTQTPKHLITATGQRVTLRCSPRSGDLSVYWYQQSLDQGLQFLIQYYNGEERAKGNILERFSAQQFPDLHSELNLSSLELGDSALYFCASSPMRGAYTDTQYFGPGTRLTVL.

This chain joins TRBV5-1 and TRBJ1-6; 7 nucleotides align to TRBD1. The germline V gene encodes CDR1 SGHRS and CDR2 YFSETQ. CDR3 length equals 11 residues. V trimming: 7 bases; J trimming: 17 bases; junction bases outside the gene matches: 9. CDR3 coding DNA: TGCGCCAGCCCCCCCGGGACAGCCATCCACTTT. Protein sequence: CASPPGTAIHF.

This chain links TRBV25-1 with TRBJ1-3; D call uncertain. This CDR3 has 17 residues. V was trimmed by 1 base and J by 0 bases, leaving 13 bases between them. Germline CDR1 reads MGHDK; CDR2 reads SYGVNS. The CDR3 reads CASSESTDSISGNTIYF. The CDR3 bases are TGTGCCAGCAGTGAATCCACGGACTCTATCTCTGGAAACACCATATATTTT.

V gene TRBV28 combines with J gene TRBJ1-4; D call uncertain. This CDR3 comprises 14 residues. Germline CDR1 reads MDHEN; CDR2 reads SYDVKM. Deletions cut 2 bases from V and 8 bases from J, with 12 bases between. Here the CDR3 reads CASSLGGYGEKLFF. For the CDR3, the DNA is TGTGCCAGCAGTTTAGGAGGTTATGGAGAAAAACTGTTTTTT.

This chain uses TRBV7-2 with TRBJ1-1; the D gene is possibly TRBD1 (5 bases). Germline-derived CDR1 and CDR2 are SGHTA and FQGNSA. Trimming took 2 bases from V and 5 from J, leaving 12 bases between them. The CDR3 is 14 residues long. The CDR3 region has the DNA TGTGCCAGCAGCTTACTGGGGCTGGGAACTGAAGCTTTCTTT. Protein: CASSLLGLGTEAFF.

The chain links TRBV5-1 to TRBJ2-1; no reliable D call. V was cut by 2 bases and J by 0 bases, with 15 bases left in between. Germline V CDR1 and CDR2: SGHRS, YFSETQ. This CDR3 contains 17 residues. The CDR3 spells CASSLAISIVSYNEQFF. Written as DNA, the CDR3 is TGCGCCAGCAGCTTAGCCATTTCGATTGTCTCCTACAATGAGCAGTTCTTC.

The chain is built from TRBV11-2 and TRBJ1-1; TRBD1 matches 9 bases. Losses at the gene ends were 3 bases for V and 4 bases for J; bases not matched to a gene: 6. Germline V gene sequence: CDR1 SGHAT, CDR2 FQNNGV. There are 15 residues in the CDR3. CDR3 residues: CASSFRTGESTEAFF. DNA of the CDR3: TGTGCCAGCAGCTTCCGGACAGGGGAGAGCACTGAAGCTTTCTTT.

The chain joins TRBV5-8 to TRBJ1-1; 8 bases match TRBD1. Germline V lookup: CDR1 SGHTS, CDR2 YDEGEE. The trim removed 4 bases at V and 1 base at J, leaving 12 bases unmatched. The CDR3 runs to 17 residues. The DNA of the CDR3 is TGTGCCAGCAGCCCATTACCGTCAGGGGGCAAGAACACTGAAGCTTTCTTT. It encodes CASSPLPSGGKNTEAFF.

V gene TRBV19 combines with J gene TRBJ2-7, with D tentatively TRBD1 (5 bases). This CDR3 is built from 14 residues. V was trimmed by 3 bases and J by 3 bases, leaving 12 bases between them. CDR1 is LNHDA and CDR2 is SQIVND in the germline V gene (reference sequence). This CDR3 is CASSIEAGFYEQYF. CDR3 in DNA: TGTGCCAGTAGTATTGAAGCAGGGTTCTACGAGCAGTACTTC. Drawing the rest from reference TRBV19 and TRBJ2-7, the complete variable domain is DGGITQSPKYLFRKEGQNVTLSCEQNLNHDAMYWYRQDPGQGLRLIYYSQIVNDFQKGDIAEGYSVSREKKESFPLTVTSAQKNPTAFYLCASSIEAGFYEQYFGPGTRLTVT.